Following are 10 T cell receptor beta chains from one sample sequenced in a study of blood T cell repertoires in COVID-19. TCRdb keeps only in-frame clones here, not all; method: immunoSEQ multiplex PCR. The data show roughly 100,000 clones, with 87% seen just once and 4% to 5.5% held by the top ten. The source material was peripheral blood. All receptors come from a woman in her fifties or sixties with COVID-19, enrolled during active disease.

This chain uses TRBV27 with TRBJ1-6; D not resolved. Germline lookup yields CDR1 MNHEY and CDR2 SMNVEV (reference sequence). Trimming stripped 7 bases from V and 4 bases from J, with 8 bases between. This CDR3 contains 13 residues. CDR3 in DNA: TGTGCCAGCACGCGCGAGTATAATTCACCCCTCCACTTT. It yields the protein CASTREYNSPLHF.

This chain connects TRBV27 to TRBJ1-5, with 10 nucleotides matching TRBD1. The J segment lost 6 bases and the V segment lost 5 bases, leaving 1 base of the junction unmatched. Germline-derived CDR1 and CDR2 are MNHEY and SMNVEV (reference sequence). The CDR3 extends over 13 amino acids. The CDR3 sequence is CASSDRGLQPQHF. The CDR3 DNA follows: TGTGCCAGCAGTGACAGGGGGCTTCAGCCCCAGCATTTT.

In nucleotides, the CDR3 is TGTGCCAGCAGCCCTGGGGTAGGCGGGGGGGCCGGAGAGACCCAGTACTTC. Translating gives CASSPGVGGGAGETQYF. The rearrangement joins TRBV27 to TRBJ2-5; 9 positions agree with TRBD2. Per germline, CDR1 MNHEY and CDR2 SMNVEV (reference sequence). The V segment lost 6 bases and the J segment 4 bases; nucleotides outside the gene matches: 15. The CDR3 has 17 residues.

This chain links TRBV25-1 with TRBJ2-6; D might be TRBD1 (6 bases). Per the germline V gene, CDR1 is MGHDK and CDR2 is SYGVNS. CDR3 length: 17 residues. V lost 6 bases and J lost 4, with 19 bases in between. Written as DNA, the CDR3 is TGTGCCAGCAGGCCCCCCCCAGGGGCCGGCGGGGCCAACGTCCTGACTTTC. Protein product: CASRPPPGAGGANVLTF. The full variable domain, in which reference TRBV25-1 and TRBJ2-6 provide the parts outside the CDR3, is EADIYQTPRYLVIGTGKKITLECSQTMGHDKMYWYQQDPGMELHLIHYSYGVNSTEKGDLSSESTVSRIRTEHFPLTLESARPSHTSQYLCASRPPPGAGGANVLTFGAGSRLTVL.

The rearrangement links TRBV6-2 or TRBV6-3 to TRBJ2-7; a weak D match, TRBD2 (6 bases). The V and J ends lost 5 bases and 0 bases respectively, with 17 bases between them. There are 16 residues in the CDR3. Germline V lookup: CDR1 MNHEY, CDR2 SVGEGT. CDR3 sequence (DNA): TGTGCCAGCAGTGATCCTGGGGGGACCAGCTCCTACGAGCAGTACTTC. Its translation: CASSDPGGTSSYEQYF.

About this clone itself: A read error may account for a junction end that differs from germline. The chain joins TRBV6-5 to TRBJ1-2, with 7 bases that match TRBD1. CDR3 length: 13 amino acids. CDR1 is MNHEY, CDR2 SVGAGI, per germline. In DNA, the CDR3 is TGTGCCAGCAGTGACTCTACAGGGGTTGGCTACACCTTC. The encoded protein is CASSDSTGVGYTF.

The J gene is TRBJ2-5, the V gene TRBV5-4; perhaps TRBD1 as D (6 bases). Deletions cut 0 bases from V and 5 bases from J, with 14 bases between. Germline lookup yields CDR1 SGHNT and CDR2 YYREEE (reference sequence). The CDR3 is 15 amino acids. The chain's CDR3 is CASSLGSGVRETQYF. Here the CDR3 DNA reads TGTGCCAGCAGCTTGGGATCAGGGGTCCGGGAGACCCAGTACTTC.

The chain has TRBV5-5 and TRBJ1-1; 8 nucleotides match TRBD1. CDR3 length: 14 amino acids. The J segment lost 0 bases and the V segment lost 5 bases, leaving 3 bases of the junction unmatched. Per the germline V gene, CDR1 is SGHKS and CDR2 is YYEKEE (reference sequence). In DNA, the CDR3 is TGTGCCAGCAGACGGACAGGGTTGAACACTGAAGCTTTCTTT. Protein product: CASRRTGLNTEAFF.

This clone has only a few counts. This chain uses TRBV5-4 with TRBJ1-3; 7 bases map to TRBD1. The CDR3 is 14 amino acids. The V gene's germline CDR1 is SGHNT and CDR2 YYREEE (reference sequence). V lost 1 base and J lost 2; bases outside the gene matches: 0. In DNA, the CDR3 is TGTGCCAGCAGCTTGACAGGGGCTGGAAACACCATATATTTT. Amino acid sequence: CASSLTGAGNTIYF.

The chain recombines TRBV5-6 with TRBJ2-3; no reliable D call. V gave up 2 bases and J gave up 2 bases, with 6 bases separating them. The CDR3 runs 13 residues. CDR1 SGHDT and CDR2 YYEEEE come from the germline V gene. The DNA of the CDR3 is TGTGCCAGCAGCTTTAGTGACACAGATACGCAGTATTTT. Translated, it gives CASSFSDTDTQYF. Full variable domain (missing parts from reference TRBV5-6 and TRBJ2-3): DAGVTQSPTHLIKTRGQQVTLRCSPKSGHDTVSWYQQALGQGPQFIFQYYEEEERQRGNFPDRFSGHQFPNYSSELNVNALLLGDSALYLCASSFSDTDTQYFGPGTRLTVL.